These T cell receptor beta chains were read from a single sample in a study of tumor-infiltrating lymphocytes in primary liver carcinoma. TCRdb recomputed calls from the multiplex PCR reads with MiXCR, one row per CDR3 protein. Counted here are 25,000 to 30,000 distinct CDR3 sequences, nearly 80% occurring once; the ten biggest clones make up around 45%. Sequencing was carried out using liver tumor tissue from sampling region 3. These receptor sequences come from a man in his forties with primary liver carcinoma and hepatitis B virus infection. Each CDR3 is given with its conserved first and last residue. Fields, in order: CDR3 length, D gene, J gene, V gene, clone size, CDR3 protein, CDR3 DNA. The D gene is left open where the match is weak. A row's size may be missing; if present it is once, few, many or a size class.

len: 17; d_gene: TRBD2; j_gene: TRBJ2-1; v_gene: TRBV4-3; abundance: NA; CDR3aa: CASSQDRGGVGVNEQFF; CDR3nt: TGCGCTAGCAGCCAAGACCGGGGGGGAGTAGGTGTCAATGAGCAGTTCTTC
len: 16; d_gene: TRBD2; j_gene: TRBJ2-1; v_gene: TRBV4-1; abundance: NA; CDR3aa: CASSQRGTSVRNEQSF; CDR3nt: TGCGCCAGCAGCCAAAGGGGGACTAGCGTGAGAAATGAGCAGTCCTTC
len: 14; d_gene: NA; j_gene: TRBJ1-5; v_gene: TRBV6-1; abundance: NA; CDR3aa: CASSDSYSNWPQHF; CDR3nt: TGTGCCAGCAGTGACAGCTATAGCAATTGGCCCCAGCATTTT
len: 17; d_gene: TRBD1; j_gene: TRBJ2-3; v_gene: TRBV28; abundance: many; CDR3aa: CASSFAGTGVGADTQYF; CDR3nt: TGTGCCAGCAGTTTTGCCGGGACAGGGGTCGGCGCAGATACGCAGTATTTT
len: 14; d_gene: NA; j_gene: TRBJ2-1; v_gene: TRBV7-9; abundance: NA; CDR3aa: CASSARHGHNDQFF; CDR3nt: TGTGCCAGCAGCGCGAGACATGGCCACAATGATCAGTTCTTC
len: 16; d_gene: NA; j_gene: TRBJ1-6; v_gene: TRBV4-1; abundance: NA; CDR3aa: CASSHHQQWADSPLHF; CDR3nt: TGCGCCAGCAGTCACCACCAACAGTGGGCGGATTCACCCCTCCACTTT
len: 12; d_gene: NA; j_gene: TRBJ2-7; v_gene: TRBV12-3/TRBV12-4; abundance: once; CDR3aa: CASSLLPYDQYF; CDR3nt: TGTGCCAGTAGTTTACTCCCCTACGATCAGTACTTC
len: 16; d_gene: NA; j_gene: TRBJ2-2; v_gene: TRBV12-3/TRBV12-4; abundance: many; CDR3aa: CASRGRGGGPDRELFF; CDR3nt: TGTGCCAGCAGGGGCCGAGGTGGGGGGCCAGACAGGGAGCTGTTTTTT
len: 14; d_gene: NA; j_gene: TRBJ2-3; v_gene: TRBV11-2; abundance: NA; CDR3aa: CTTSLGLPTDTQYF; CDR3nt: TGTACCACCAGCCTGGGACTGCCCACAGATACGCAGTATTTT
len: 16; d_gene: NA; j_gene: TRBJ1-1; v_gene: TRBV5-4; abundance: NA; CDR3aa: CASSLGRGGANTKAFF; CDR3nt: TGTGCCAGCAGCTTGGGTCGAGGGGGGGCGAACACTAAAGCTTTCTTT
len: 15; d_gene: NA; j_gene: TRBJ2-7; v_gene: TRBV4-3; abundance: NA; CDR3aa: CASSQEPGRDYEQYF; CDR3nt: TGCGCCAGCAGCCAAGAACCGGGACGGGACTACGAGCAGTACTTC
len: 15; d_gene: TRBD1; j_gene: TRBJ2-1; v_gene: TRBV6-2/TRBV6-3; abundance: many; CDR3aa: CASSYPTGGRDEQFF; CDR3nt: TGTGCCAGCAGTTACCCGACAGGGGGTCGGGATGAGCAGTTCTTC
len: 16; d_gene: NA; j_gene: TRBJ2-7; v_gene: TRBV11-2; abundance: NA; CDR3aa: CVSSFIWGAIHNEQYF; CDR3nt: TGTGTCAGCAGCTTCATATGGGGGGCCATACATAACGAGCAGTACTTC
len: 13; d_gene: NA; j_gene: TRBJ2-7; v_gene: TRBV6-5; abundance: NA; CDR3aa: CANSRTDAYEEYF; CDR3nt: TGCGCCAACAGCCGGACAGATGCCTACGAGGAGTACTTC
len: 18; d_gene: TRBD2; j_gene: TRBJ2-7; v_gene: TRBV4-2; abundance: NA; CDR3aa: CASSGKPGLVGGPHKQYF; CDR3nt: TGTGCCAGCAGTGGAAAACCGGGACTAGTGGGAGGGCCACATAAGCAGTACTTC
len: 15; d_gene: NA; j_gene: TRBJ1-5; v_gene: TRBV6-1; abundance: NA; CDR3aa: CASSVTGTFNQLQHF; CDR3nt: TGTGCCAGCAGTGTCACAGGGACCTTCAATCAACTCCAGCATTTT
len: 16; d_gene: TRBD2; j_gene: TRBJ2-7; v_gene: TRBV6-2/TRBV6-3; abundance: NA; CDR3aa: CVSSPLGLVRFYEQYF; CDR3nt: TGTGTCAGCAGTCCCCTGGGACTAGTGCGCTTCTACGAGCAGTACTTC
len: 14; d_gene: NA; j_gene: TRBJ1-1; v_gene: TRBV6-2/TRBV6-3; abundance: few; CDR3aa: CANSYPELNTEAFF; CDR3nt: TGTGCCAATAGTTACCCAGAGTTGAACACTGAAGCTTTCTTT
len: 15; d_gene: NA; j_gene: TRBJ2-3; v_gene: TRBV6-6; abundance: NA; CDR3aa: CASSHGTYVPNMQYF; CDR3nt: TGCGCCAGCAGCCACGGGACTTACGTCCCAAATATGCAGTATTTT
len: 14; d_gene: NA; j_gene: TRBJ2-3; v_gene: TRBV5-6; abundance: once; CDR3aa: CASCLWRRTDTQYF; CDR3nt: TGTGCCAGCTGTTTGTGGCGGAGGACAGATACGCAGTATTTT
len: 16; d_gene: TRBD1; j_gene: TRBJ2-2; v_gene: TRBV4-1; abundance: few; CDR3aa: CANNDLDRRLTGELFF; CDR3nt: TGCGCCAACAACGATCTGGACAGGAGGCTAACCGGGGAGCTGTTTTTT
len: 15; d_gene: NA; j_gene: TRBJ2-7; v_gene: TRBV4-3; abundance: NA; CDR3aa: CASSQDRGTPYEQYF; CDR3nt: TGCGCCAGTAGCCAAGATCGGGGGACTCCCTACGAGCAGTATTTC
len: 15; d_gene: TRBD1; j_gene: TRBJ2-7; v_gene: TRBV28; abundance: many; CDR3aa: CASSGGGQGTYEQYF; CDR3nt: TGTGCCAGCAGCGGAGGGGGACAGGGGACCTACGAGCAGTACTTC
len: 14; d_gene: NA; j_gene: TRBJ2-5; v_gene: TRBV29-1; abundance: NA; CDR3aa: CGYLPPQGRETQYF; CDR3nt: TGCGGTTACCTCCCCCCCCAGGGTAGAGAGACCCAGTACTTC
len: 19; d_gene: TRBD2; j_gene: TRBJ2-7; v_gene: TRBV10-3; abundance: NA; CDR3aa: CAITIRSGPPGGFSYEQYF; CDR3nt: TGTGCCATCACCATACGATCGGGACCACCGGGAGGGTTCTCCTACGAGCAGTACTTC